Listed below are T cell receptor beta chains from one sample, sequenced in a study of cytomegalovirus exposure and HLA in healthy donors. Only in-frame clones appear in the TCRdb table, and some are missing; sequencing was by immunoSEQ multiplex PCR. Of roughly 140,000 clones listed, 79% are singletons. The sample was PBMCs. These receptors originate from a woman in her thirties or forties in good health and CMV-seropositive. Both conserved end residues are part of each CDR3. The order of the fields is J gene, V gene, D gene, clone size, CDR3 DNA, CDR3 protein. A D gene is named only where the DNA matches it firmly. Size is stated for part of the rows, as once, few or many counts, or as a class when the clone is expanded.

TRBJ2-1 | TRBV2 | NA | NA | TGTGCCAGCACTCCGGCTAGACTAGACTACAATGAGCAGTTCTTC | CASTPARLDYNEQFF
TRBJ2-5 | TRBV29-1 | NA | NA | TGCAGCGCTCACGGGGTGTACCAAGGGACCCAGTACTTC | CSAHGVYQGTQYF
TRBJ2-2 | TRBV27 | NA | NA | TGTGCCAGCAGTGAACAGCACACCGGGGAGCTGTTTTTT | CASSEQHTGELFF
TRBJ2-3 | TRBV9 | TRBD2 | NA | TGTGCCAGCAGCGTAAACGGGGGGGCGATAGATACGCAGTATTTT | CASSVNGGAIDTQYF
TRBJ1-1 | TRBV5-6 | NA | NA | TGTGCCAGCAGCTTGATGAGAGGGGGAACGAACACTGAAGCTTTCTTT | CASSLMRGGTNTEAFF
TRBJ2-7 | TRBV5-5 | NA | few | TGTGCCAGCAGTGACACTCCCTACGAGCAGTACTTC | CASSDTPYEQYF
TRBJ2-3 | TRBV5-1 | TRBD2 | few | TGCGCCAGCAGCTTACCCACTAGCGATAGCACAGATACGCAGTATTTT | CASSLPTSDSTDTQYF
TRBJ1-3 | TRBV4-2 | NA | NA | TGTGCCAGCAGCCAACACACAAAAGGAAACACCATATATTTT | CASSQHTKGNTIYF
TRBJ1-3 | TRBV7-6 | TRBD1 | NA | TGTGCCGTCAAACCCGGGACAGGGGCCTCTGGAAACACCATATATTTT | CAVKPGTGASGNTIYF
TRBJ1-1 | TRBV2 | NA | NA | TGTGCCAGCAGTGCCAGTCTGAACACTGAAGCTTTCTTT | CASSASLNTEAFF
TRBJ2-7 | TRBV7-9 | NA | NA | TGTGCCAGCAGCTTATCCGGGAGCTCCTACGAGCAGTACTTC | CASSLSGSSYEQYF
TRBJ1-1 | TRBV7-9 | TRBD1 | NA | TGTGCCAGCAGCCTAAGACAGGGGGCTGAAGCTTTCTTT | CASSLRQGAEAFF
TRBJ1-1 | TRBV19 | TRBD1 | few | TGTGCCAGTAGTATATTTCCCGGACAGGGAGGGAACACTGAAGCTTTCTTT | CASSIFPGQGGNTEAFF
TRBJ2-7 | TRBV19 | NA | NA | TGTGCCAGTAGTATAAGACTAGGTCAGGAGCAGTACTTC | CASSIRLGQEQYF